Following are 17 T cell receptor beta chains from one sample sequenced in a study of neurological immune-mediated disorders. TCRdb itself ran the 5' RACE reads through MiXCR, one entry per CDR3 protein. The sample includes some 47,000 distinct CDR3 sequences, approximately 16% of them seen just once. Material for sequencing was PBMCs. The origin of the receptors is a man between 60 and 75 years old in good health.

The chain recombines TRBV20-1 with TRBJ2-3; possibly TRBD1 or TRBD2 for D (6 bases each). The CDR3 is 17 amino acids. Germline V lookup: CDR1 DFQATT, CDR2 SNEGSKA (reference sequence). The ends were cut back, 1 base at V and 0 bases at J, with 17 bases in the middle. CDR3 in amino acids: CSARGRVGGRSTDTQYF. The DNA for the CDR3 is TGCAGTGCTAGAGGGAGGGTTGGGGGCCGTAGCACAGATACGCAGTATTTT.

The table lists this clonotype with many counts. The V call is TRBV20-1, the J call TRBJ2-7; D is unclear. The CDR3 consists of 13 residues. Per the germline V gene, CDR1 is DFQATT and CDR2 is SNEGSKA (reference sequence). The V gene lost 3 bases and the J gene lost 0 bases, with 9 bases spanning the gap. The CDR3 sequence is CSARGFNSYEQYF. In DNA, the CDR3 is TGCAGTGCTAGGGGTTTCAACTCCTACGAGCAGTACTTC.

This clonotype has at least ten counts. The chain employs TRBV5-1 and TRBJ2-7, with 10 positions matching TRBD2. Per germline, CDR1 SGHRS and CDR2 YFSETQ. The CDR3 has 14 residues. The J segment lost 6 bases and the V segment lost 2 bases, leaving 5 bases of the junction unmatched. Here the CDR3 reads CASSLAGGLSEQYF. The CDR3 DNA reads TGCGCCAGCAGCTTAGCGGGAGGGCTTAGCGAGCAGTACTTC.

This clonotype was found a few times. The chain has TRBV20-1 and TRBJ2-1, with TRBD2 matching over 8 bases. CDR3 length equals 16 residues. Germline CDR1 DFQATT, CDR2 SNEGSKA (reference sequence). V trimming: 0 bases; J trimming: 3 bases; junction bases outside the gene matches: 7. The CDR3 nucleotides read TGCAGTGCTAGAGATCGATCAGGGACTAGCTACAATGAGCAGTTCTTC. Translation: CSARDRSGTSYNEQFF.

The chain carries TRBV21-1 and TRBJ1-3. TRBV21-1 is designated a pseudogene. The CDR3 sequence is 17 residues long. The DNA for the CDR3 is TGTGCCAGCAGCAAAGCACAGGGCCCGCACTCTGGAAACACCATATATTTT. This codes for CASSKAQGPHSGNTIYF.

V and J are TRBV18 and TRBJ2-5; no clear D gene. V was cut by 2 bases and J by 4 bases, with 11 bases left in between. The CDR3 runs 14 residues. Per the germline V gene, CDR1 is KGHSH and CDR2 is LQKENI. This CDR3 is CASSPKVGVETQYF. CDR3 nucleotide sequence: TGTGCCAGCTCACCAAAAGTGGGCGTAGAGACCCAGTACTTC.

In this sample, this clonotype turned up many times. The gene calls are TRBV4-1 and TRBJ1-5; TRBD1 is a possible D gene (5 bases). The CDR3 is made up of 15 amino acids. Looked up from germline, CDR1 is MGHRA and CDR2 is YSYEKL. Trimming took off 6 bases at V and 2 bases at J, with 14 bases between the two ends. The CDR3 loop is CASRLDSLGNQPQHF. CDR3 bases: TGCGCCAGCAGACTAGACAGTCTGGGCAATCAGCCCCAGCATTTT.

This clonotype was picked up many times. V and J are TRBV5-1 and TRBJ2-5; a possible D gene is TRBD1 (6 bases). V was clipped by 2 bases and J by 0 bases, with 8 bases between them. This CDR3 spans 14 amino acids. Per the germline V gene, CDR1 is SGHRS and CDR2 is YFSETQ. The CDR3 protein is CASSFGQYQETQYF. CDR3 bases: TGCGCCAGCAGCTTCGGACAGTACCAAGAGACCCAGTACTTC.

CDR3: CASSPTTSGQFF. The CDR3 nucleotides read TGTGCCAGCAGCCCCACGACTAGCGGGCAGTTCTTC. The J gene is TRBJ2-1, the V gene TRBV7-2, with TRBD2 matching over 9 bases. Germline V gene data show CDR1 as SGHTA and CDR2 as FQGNSA. The J segment lost 12 bases and the V segment lost 5 bases, leaving 5 bases of the junction unmatched. The CDR3 covers 12 residues.

The CDR3 sequence: CSAEADRRIGNTIYF. In DNA, the CDR3 is TGCAGTGCTGAGGCCGACAGGCGGATAGGAAACACCATATATTTT. The V gene is TRBV20-1, the J gene TRBJ1-3, with a weak D call TRBD1 (6 bases). Trimming shortened V by 5 bases and J by 4 bases, and 18 bases separated the two germline ends. The CDR3 has 15 residues. From germline, CDR1 is DFQATT and CDR2 SNEGSKA (reference sequence).

The sample holds a few counts of this clonotype. This chain connects TRBV27 to TRBJ2-3; 7 bases fit TRBD2. Germline V CDR1 and CDR2: MNHEY, SMNVEV (reference sequence). This CDR3 has 19 amino acids. Trimming at V came to 5 bases and at J to 0 bases, leaving 17 bases not matched to a gene. CDR3 nucleotides: TGTGCCAGCAGTGTCCGGTGGAGCGGGGTTACGCTTAGCACAGATACGCAGTATTTT. The encoded protein is CASSVRWSGVTLSTDTQYF.

This clonotype was detected ten times or more. The CDR3 nucleotides are TGTGCCAGCAGTCCAGGTGGGGGCGAAGGAGCTTTCTTT. Protein: CASSPGGGEGAFF. The chain carries TRBV27 and TRBJ1-1; D is perhaps TRBD1 (6 bases). CDR1 and CDR2 from the germline V gene are MNHEY and SMNVEV (reference sequence). Trimming stripped 5 bases from V and 10 bases from J, with 17 bases between. This CDR3 spans 13 amino acids.

This clonotype was counted a few times. V and J are TRBV11-3 and TRBJ1-4, with D maybe TRBD1 (6 bases). The CDR3 covers 15 residues. V gave up 0 bases and J gave up 3 bases, with 8 bases separating them. Germline V gene sequence: CDR1 SGHNT, CDR2 YENEEA. The CDR3 reads CASSLEGASNEKLFF. The DNA of the CDR3 is TGTGCCAGCAGCTTAGAGGGGGCCTCTAATGAAAAACTGTTTTTT.

This clonotype was recorded many times. The chain recombines TRBV7-2 with TRBJ1-1, with D unclear. Germline-derived CDR1 and CDR2 are SGHTA and FQGNSA. The ends were cut back, 2 bases at V and 8 bases at J, with 9 bases in the middle. This CDR3 is built from 12 residues. DNA of the CDR3: TGTGCCAGCAGCTTACTCCGGGCGGAAGCTTTCTTT. Its translation is CASSLLRAEAFF.

This clonotype showed up many times. The chain uses TRBV20-1 and TRBJ2-2; 11 positions agree with TRBD2. The CDR3 is made up of 18 amino acids. Germline V gene lookup returns CDR1 DFQATT and CDR2 SNEGSKA (reference sequence). Losses at the gene ends were 0 bases for V and 3 bases for J; bases not matched to a gene: 9. The CDR3 sequence is CSARDPTSGRRYTGELFF. The DNA for the CDR3 is TGCAGTGCTAGAGATCCCACTAGCGGGAGACGGTACACCGGGGAGCTGTTTTTT.

This clonotype was recorded only once. The chain recombines TRBV7-6 with TRBJ2-2; TRBD2 aligns across 9 bases. The V gene's germline CDR1 is SGHVS and CDR2 FNYEAQ. The CDR3 covers 18 residues. The J segment lost 1 base and the V segment lost 1 base, leaving 7 bases of the junction unmatched. The CDR3 bases are TGTGCCAGCAGCTTAGGGAATAGCGGGAGAGGGAACACCGGGGAGCTGTTTTTT. Encoded protein: CASSLGNSGRGNTGELFF.

This clonotype was observed many times. The V gene is TRBV12-3 or TRBV12-4, the J gene TRBJ2-1; 9 bases are a match to TRBD2. V lost 3 bases, J lost 0 bases, and 6 bases stayed unmatched. The CDR3 runs to 17 residues. The CDR3 protein is CASSFLASGDSYNEQFF. CDR3 nucleotide sequence: TGTGCCAGCAGTTTCCTAGCTAGCGGGGACTCCTACAATGAGCAGTTCTTC.